This T cell receptor beta chain was obtained from a study of T cell repertoires in cytomegalovirus infection. Study-wide context: The public TCR beta signatures pointed to both CMV infection and matching HLA type.

In regard to this clonotype: Its antigen is unidentified.

This CDR3 has 19 residues. Germline V lookup: CDR1 SGHTA, CDR2 FQGNSA. Losses at the gene ends were 1 base for V and 0 bases for J; bases not matched to a gene: 11. MiXCR was run by TCRdb on the reads, yielding one entry per CDR3 protein. The data show about 500,000 distinct CDR3 sequences, roughly a third seen once. Study-wide findings and caveats: Clonotypes of TCR beta that were HLA-C-restricted and CMV-specific dominated the ex vivo response. Totalled public TCR beta family frequency picked out people who carried CMV plus the relevant HLA.

This clonotype originated in a human donor in good health (CMV status not recorded). Some clones in this sample may be carry-over from other donors' samples. This material consisted of cultured PBMCs, taken from culture after CMV antigen stimulation. The chain joins TRBV7-2 to TRBJ2-1; TRBD2 agrees at 8 bases. CDR3 loop: CASSLEGAGAVSSYNEQFF. CDR3 nucleotides: TGTGCCAGCAGCTTAGAGGGAGCGGGAGCGGTAAGCTCCTACAATGAGCAGTTCTTC.